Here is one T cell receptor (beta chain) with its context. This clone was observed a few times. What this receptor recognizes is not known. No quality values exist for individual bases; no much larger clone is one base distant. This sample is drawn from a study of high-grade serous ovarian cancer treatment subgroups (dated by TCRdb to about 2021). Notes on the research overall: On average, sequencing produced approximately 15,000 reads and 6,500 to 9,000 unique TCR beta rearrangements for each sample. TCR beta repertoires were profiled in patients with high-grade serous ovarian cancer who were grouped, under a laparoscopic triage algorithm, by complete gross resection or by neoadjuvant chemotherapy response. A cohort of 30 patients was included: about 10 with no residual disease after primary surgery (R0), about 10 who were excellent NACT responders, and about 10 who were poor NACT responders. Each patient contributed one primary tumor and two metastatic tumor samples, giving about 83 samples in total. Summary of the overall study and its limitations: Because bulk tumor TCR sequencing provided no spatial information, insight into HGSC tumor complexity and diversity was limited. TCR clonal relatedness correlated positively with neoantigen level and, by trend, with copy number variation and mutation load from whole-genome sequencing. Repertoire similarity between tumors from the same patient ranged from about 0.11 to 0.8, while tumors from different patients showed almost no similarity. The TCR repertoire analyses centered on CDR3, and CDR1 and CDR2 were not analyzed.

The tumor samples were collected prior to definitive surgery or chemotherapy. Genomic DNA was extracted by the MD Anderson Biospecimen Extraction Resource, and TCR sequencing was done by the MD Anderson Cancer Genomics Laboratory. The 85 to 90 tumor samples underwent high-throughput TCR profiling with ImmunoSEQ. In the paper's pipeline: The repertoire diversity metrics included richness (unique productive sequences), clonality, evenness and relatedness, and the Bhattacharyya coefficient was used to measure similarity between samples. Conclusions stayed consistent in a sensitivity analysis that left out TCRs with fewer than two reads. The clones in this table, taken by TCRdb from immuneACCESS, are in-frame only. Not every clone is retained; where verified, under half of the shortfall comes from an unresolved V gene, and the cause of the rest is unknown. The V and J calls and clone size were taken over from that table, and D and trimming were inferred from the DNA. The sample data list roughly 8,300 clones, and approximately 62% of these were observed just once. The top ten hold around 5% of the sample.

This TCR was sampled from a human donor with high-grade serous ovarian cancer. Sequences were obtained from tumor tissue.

The DNA sequence is given as TGTGCCAGCAGTTTTAAGGTGGCCGCCACTGAAGCTTTCTTT. Its protein reads: CASSFKVAATEAFF. Recombination joined TRBV27 with TRBJ1-1; confidence is insufficient to name the D gene. Counted from cysteine to phenylalanine, this CDR3 has 14 amino acids. The entry retains the CDR3 DNA only, 42 bases that are in frame from base 1. CDR1 and CDR2 are read off the germline V gene (reference sequence) as MNHEY and SMNVEV. Trimming removed 3 bases from V and 4 bases from J, leaving 12 bases between the germline ends.